The present entry profiles one TCR beta chain with its context. What it binds is unknown. TCRdb's table, derived via immunoSEQ multiplex PCR, lists solely in-frame clones and lacks some. The table shows under 6,000 clones, with under 99% occurring only once. These data originate in a study of naive CD8 T cells in extremely preterm neonates. Study-wide points: Preterm CDR3s were shorter than older groups', with fewer N additions and less trimming. Productive template counts varied among preterm samples, a noted limitation.

Healthy nonsmoking adults and healthy children aged about 15-56 months donated peripheral blood. The specimen sequenced was naive CD8+ T cells from blood. The receptor was derived from a human donor in good health.

CDR3 protein: CASSSSPQGYGYTF. In DNA form, the CDR3 reads TGTGCCAGCAGTTCCTCTCCCCAGGGGTATGGCTACACCTTC. The gene calls are TRBV6-5 and TRBJ1-2; maybe TRBD1 (6 bases). Trimming took off 4 bases at V and 5 bases at J, with 14 bases between the two ends. CDR3 length equals 14 residues. Germline CDR1 and CDR2: MNHEY and SVGAGI.